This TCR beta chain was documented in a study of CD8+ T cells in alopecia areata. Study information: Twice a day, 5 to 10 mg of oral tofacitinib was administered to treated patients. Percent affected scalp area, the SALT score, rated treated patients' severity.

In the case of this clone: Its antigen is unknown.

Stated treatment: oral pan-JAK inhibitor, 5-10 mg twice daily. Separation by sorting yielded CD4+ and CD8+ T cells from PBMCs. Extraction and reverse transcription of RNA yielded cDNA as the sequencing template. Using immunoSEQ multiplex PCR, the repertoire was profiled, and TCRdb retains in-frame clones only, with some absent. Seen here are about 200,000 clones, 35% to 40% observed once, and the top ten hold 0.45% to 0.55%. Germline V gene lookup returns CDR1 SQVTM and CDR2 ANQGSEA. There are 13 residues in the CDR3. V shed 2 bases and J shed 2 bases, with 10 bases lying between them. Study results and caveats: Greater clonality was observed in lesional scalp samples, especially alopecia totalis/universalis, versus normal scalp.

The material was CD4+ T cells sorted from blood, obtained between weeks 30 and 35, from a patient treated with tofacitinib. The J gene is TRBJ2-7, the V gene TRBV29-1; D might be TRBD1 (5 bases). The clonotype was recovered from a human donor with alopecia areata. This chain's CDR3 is CSVEFGRAYEQYF. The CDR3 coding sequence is TGCAGCGTTGAATTCGGCAGGGCCTACGAGCAGTACTTC.